The 27 T cell receptor beta chains in this list originate from one sample, sequenced in a study of T cells in Graves' hyperthyroidism and ophthalmopathy. From RNA transcripts, TCR beta CDR3 regions were amplified. The study used the HTBI primer set for a first-round RT-PCR of the TCR CDR3. From the multiplex PCR reads, TCRdb called clonotypes with MiXCR, one entry per CDR3 protein. The sample carries around 520,000 distinct CDR3 sequences, approximately 25% recorded once. Sequencing was carried out using blood. These receptors all come from a woman aged 25 to 39 with Graves' ophthalmopathy.

This clonotype showed up many times. This rearrangement joins TRBV7-2 to TRBJ2-5; perhaps TRBD2 as D (7 bases). V shed 5 bases and J shed 5 bases, with 15 bases lying between them. Germline values: CDR1 SGHTA, CDR2 FQGNSA. CDR3 size: 14 residues. CDR3 nucleotide sequence: TGTGCCAGCAGCCAGGGCAGGGGAGGGGAGACCCAGTACTTC. Its protein is CASSQGRGGETQYF.

This clonotype was observed a handful of times. In DNA, the CDR3 is TGTGCCAGCAGCTTAGAGGAGGGGGCTTCGGGTGGCTACACCTTC. Translation: CASSLEEGASGGYTF. V usage is TRBV11-2 and J usage is TRBJ1-2; TRBD1 agrees at 7 bases. The CDR3 spans 15 residues. Germline V gene lookup returns CDR1 SGHAT and CDR2 FQNNGV. V was clipped by 0 bases and J by 7 bases; unmatched bases: 8.

This clonotype was detected ten times or more. DNA of the CDR3: TGTGCCAGCGCGGTTTCTTGGGAGACCCAGTACTTC. Translating gives CASAVSWETQYF. The V and J genes are TRBV2 and TRBJ2-5; no reliable D call. The CDR3 is made up of 12 amino acids. Trimming took off 8 bases at V and 5 bases at J, with 12 bases between the two ends. Germline V gene sequence: CDR1 SNHLY, CDR2 FYNNEI.

This clonotype was counted at least ten times. The genes are TRBV6-5 and TRBJ1-2; perhaps TRBD1 as D (6 bases). The germline V gene has CDR1 MNHEY and CDR2 SVGAGI. Trimming left V 6 bases short and J 0 bases short, with 20 bases between. The CDR3 extends over 17 amino acids. The chain's CDR3 is CASSYGLQGSANYGYTF. CDR3 bases: TGTGCCAGCAGCTACGGGCTTCAGGGGTCAGCTAACTATGGCTACACCTTC.

This clonotype was seen only a few times. The rearrangement joins TRBV27 to TRBJ1-2; the D is unclear. This CDR3 has 14 residues. The germline gives CDR1 MNHEY, CDR2 SMNVEV (reference sequence). The V gene lost 0 bases and the J gene lost 5 bases, with 10 bases spanning the gap. The CDR3 sequence: CASSLSFGQYGYTF. CDR3 nucleotide sequence: TGTGCCAGCAGTTTATCGTTCGGCCAATATGGCTACACCTTC.

V is TRBV4-3 and J is TRBJ2-2; tentative D call: TRBD2 (6 bases). The germline V and J ends were trimmed by 5 bases and 4 bases, with 14 bases remaining between them. CDR1 and CDR2 from the germline V gene are LGHNA and YSLEER. The CDR3 loop spans 15 amino acids. The CDR3 reads CASSSTSSPTGELFF. The CDR3 DNA reads as TGCGCCAGCAGCTCTACTAGCTCCCCCACCGGGGAGCTGTTTTTT.

CDR3 sequence: CASSYMTGVDPSGQPQHF. The CDR3 bases are TGTGCCAGCAGTTACATGACAGGGGTGGACCCTTCGGGTCAGCCCCAGCATTTT. The chain carries TRBV6-2 or TRBV6-3 and TRBJ1-5; 8 bases are a match to TRBD1. With 2 bases clipped from V and 6 bases from J, the junction kept 15 bases outside the gene matches. This CDR3 region has 18 residues. In germline, CDR1 is MNHEY, CDR2 SVGEGT.

This clonotype appeared a few times. The chain couples TRBV6-1 to TRBJ2-5, with 8 nucleotides matching TRBD2. The germline CDR1 and CDR2 sequences are MNHNS and SASEGT. V shed 11 bases, J shed 2 bases, and the junction held 10 bases outside the gene matches. The CDR3 runs to 14 residues. DNA of the CDR3: TGTGCCTCCCAGCGGGGGAATGGGCAAGAGACCCAGTACTTC. Translating gives CASQRGNGQETQYF.

This clonotype was recorded at least ten times. The conserved closing phenylalanine or tryptophan is absent in this CDR3, likely reflecting a read error. This chain uses TRBV6-1 with TRBJ2-7; D may be TRBD2 (6 bases). This CDR3 has 14 residues. CDR1 is MNHNS, CDR2 SASEGT, per germline. V dropped 2 bases and J dropped 2 bases, with 10 bases sitting between them. CDR3 DNA: TGTGCCAGCAGTGAAATGGGGGGTGCCTACGAGCAGTACCTC. Translating gives CASSEMGGAYEQYL.

This rearrangement joins TRBV12-3 or TRBV12-4 to TRBJ1-1; D is unclear. V shed 6 bases and J shed 5 bases, with 16 bases lying between them. The CDR3 totals 14 residues. CDR3 sequence: CASSHRRGWTEAFF. CDR3 bases: TGTGCCAGCAGCCATAGACGGGGATGGACTGAAGCTTTCTTT.

This clonotype was found a few times. The CDR3: CAWSVRGQGANEQYF. The CDR3 DNA follows: TGTGCCTGGAGTGTAAGGGGACAGGGGGCCAACGAGCAGTACTTC. V and J are TRBV30 and TRBJ2-7, with 12 bases identical to TRBD1. This CDR3 has 15 amino acids. CDR1 and CDR2 (germline): GTSNPN, SVGIG (reference sequence). After removal of 0 bases from V and 5 bases from J, the junction contained 5 bases not matched to a gene.

This clonotype was recorded at least ten times. The chain is built from TRBV19 and TRBJ2-7; D tentatively reads TRBD1 or TRBD2 (5 bases each). From germline, CDR1 is LNHDA and CDR2 SQIVND (reference sequence). Trimming took 5 bases from V and 6 from J, leaving 17 bases between them. This CDR3 has 14 residues. DNA for the CDR3: TGTGCCAGTAGTCCTCGACAGCGAGGAGGCGAGCAGTACTTC. Amino acids: CASSPRQRGGEQYF.

This clonotype was seen just once. J is TRBJ2-7 and V is TRBV25-1; TRBD1 aligns across 9 bases. The V gene's germline CDR1 is MGHDK and CDR2 SYGVNS. Trimming cost V 7 bases and J 3 bases; bases outside gene matches: 4. The CDR3 has 13 amino acids. CDR3 residues: CASMKGQGYEQYF. The CDR3 nucleotides are TGTGCCAGCATGAAGGGACAGGGCTACGAGCAGTACTTC.

This clonotype was seen a few times. This sequence joins TRBV2 and TRBJ1-3; the D is unclear. The V end lost 6 bases, the J end lost 0 bases, and 9 bases lay between the germline ends. The germline gives CDR1 SNHLY, CDR2 FYNNEI. The CDR3 is 14 amino acids. The CDR3 loop reads CASSVIVSGNTIYF. In nucleotides, the CDR3 is TGTGCCAGCAGCGTTATCGTCTCTGGAAACACCATATATTTT.

The chain has TRBV27 and TRBJ1-5; D might be TRBD1 (5 bases). V was trimmed by 3 bases and J by 7 bases, leaving 19 bases between them. Germline lookup yields CDR1 MNHEY and CDR2 SMNVEV (reference sequence). The CDR3 length is 16 residues. The CDR3 is CASSLTGRNSRQPQHF. CDR3 in DNA: TGTGCCAGCAGTTTGACGGGGCGAAATTCGCGCCAGCCCCAGCATTTT.

This clonotype came up many times. The chain has TRBV13 and TRBJ1-3, with a weak D call TRBD1 (6 bases). CDR1 and CDR2 (germline): PRHDT, FYEKMQ (reference sequence). V lost 5 bases and J lost 0, with 14 bases in between. The CDR3 sequence is 16 residues long. CDR3 residues: CASSERTVSSGNTIYF. Here the CDR3 DNA reads TGTGCCAGCAGCGAACGGACAGTTTCCTCTGGAAACACCATATATTTT.

CDR3 sequence reads: CAWSHGGNTGELFF. CDR3 nucleotides: TGTGCCTGGAGTCACGGGGGGAACACCGGGGAGCTGTTTTTT. The gene calls are TRBV30 and TRBJ2-2, with D possibly matching TRBD2 (6 bases). CDR3 size: 14 residues. Germline CDR1 is GTSNPN and CDR2 is SVGIG (reference sequence). Trimming took off 2 bases at V and 1 base at J, with 8 bases between the two ends.

The CDR3: CASRSGRMTKGNTIYF. The CDR3, as DNA: TGTGCCAGCAGGTCGGGACGCATGACGAAAGGAAACACCATATATTTT. The genes are TRBV12-3 or TRBV12-4 and TRBJ1-3; D may be TRBD1 (5 bases). CDR3 size: 16 residues. V dropped 6 bases and J dropped 4 bases, with 19 bases sitting between them.

The chain joins TRBV29-1 to TRBJ1-1; 7 nucleotides agree with TRBD1. The CDR3 is 14 residues long. Trimming took 4 bases from V and 0 from J; bases not matched to a gene: 5. CDR1 and CDR2 from the germline V gene are SQVTM and ANQGSEA. The CDR3 DNA reads as TGCAGCGTTGGTCGGGACAGTTTGAACACTGAAGCTTTCTTT. This encodes CSVGRDSLNTEAFF.

This clonotype was seen a few times. The chain combines TRBV11-2 with TRBJ2-7; no clear D gene. CDR1 and CDR2 from the germline V gene are SGHAT and FQNNGV. The CDR3 sequence is 14 residues long. V dropped 1 base and J dropped 4 bases, with 11 bases sitting between them. CDR3 DNA sequence: TGTGCCAGCAGCTTAGTAGCAGACCCTTACGAGCAGTACTTC. It yields the protein CASSLVADPYEQYF.

This clonotype was seen at least ten times. The V call is TRBV7-2, the J call TRBJ2-7; 8 bases match TRBD1. Losses at the gene ends were 4 bases for V and 3 bases for J; bases not matched to a gene: 8. The CDR3 has 15 amino acids. Germline loops: CDR1 SGHTA, CDR2 FQGNSA. The CDR3 region has the DNA TGTGCCAGCAGCTCCGGGACAGGACCCTACTACGAGCAGTACTTC. It encodes CASSSGTGPYYEQYF.

This clonotype came up many times. V and J are TRBV24-1 and TRBJ1-5; D is unresolved. V was shortened by 4 bases and J by 9 bases, with 6 bases between the two germline ends. CDR1 and CDR2 (germline): KGHDR, SFDVKD. The CDR3 spans 11 residues. The CDR3 nucleotides read TGTGCCACCAGTGACTCCGGGCCCCAGCATTTT. It encodes CATSDSGPQHF.

The chain employs TRBV11-2 and TRBJ1-1; unclear D gene. Between the trimmed V and J ends, which lost 4 bases and 10 bases, there was a span of 19 bases. The CDR3 is 14 residues long. Per germline, CDR1 SGHAT and CDR2 FQNNGV. Here the CDR3 DNA reads TGTGCCAGCAGCTCGCTCGGGTCCTCTGACGGAGCTTTCTTT. Protein sequence: CASSSLGSSDGAFF.

About this clonotype: Just one base apart from a much larger clone, this may be a read error. The J gene is TRBJ1-2, the V gene TRBV4-3, with D hard to call. The germline V and J ends were trimmed by 0 bases and 3 bases, with 8 bases remaining between them. This CDR3 is built from 14 residues. Germline V gene lookup returns CDR1 LGHNA and CDR2 YSLEER. The CDR3 DNA sequence: TGCGCCAGCAGCCAAGAGGGGAGAGACTATGGCTACACCTTC. Residues: CASSQEGRDYGYTF.

The chain has TRBV12-3 or TRBV12-4 and TRBJ1-5, with D possibly TRBD1 on 6 matching bases. The CDR3 length is 14 residues. Between the trimmed V and J ends, which lost 8 bases and 2 bases, there was a span of 13 bases. The CDR3 bases are TGTGCCAGCGGAGTGGGGGCAGGCAATCAGCCCCAGCATTTT. Translating gives CASGVGAGNQPQHF.

This clonotype occurred many times. V is TRBV6-5 and J is TRBJ2-7; D is ambiguous. The CDR3 length is 14 residues. Germline V gene sequence: CDR1 MNHEY, CDR2 SVGAGI. Trimming cost V 5 bases and J 2 bases, with 13 bases left between them. The CDR3 region is CASSTTSGPYEQYF. The CDR3 nucleotides are TGTGCCAGCAGTACCACGAGTGGGCCCTACGAGCAGTACTTC.

This clonotype was counted many times. The DNA of the CDR3 is TGTGCCAGCAGCCCCACAGGGGCCTACTCCTACGAGCAGTACTTC. Translated: CASSPTGAYSYEQYF. The chain employs TRBV11-1 and TRBJ2-7; 7 nucleotides agree with TRBD1. Germline CDR1 and CDR2: SGHAT and FQDESV (reference sequence). Trimming at V came to 5 bases and at J to 0 bases, leaving 7 bases not matched to a gene. The CDR3 covers 15 residues.